The 6 T cell receptor beta chains given below trace back to one sample, sequenced in a study of blood T cells in healthy people across ages. Primers used in a second PCR of roughly 7 to 11 cycles were a sample-barcoded 5' primer and a J-beta primer mix. Via MiXCR, TCRdb re-called the 5' RACE reads, giving one row per CDR3 protein. The sample consists of around 1.7 million distinct CDR3 sequences, roughly 30% of them appearing once. Specimen: blood. Every receptor here comes from a woman in her twenties or thirties in good health.

As DNA, the CDR3 is TGTGCTAGTGGTTTGCTTGGGGTCCCCCCCTACGAGCAGTACTTC. Its protein product is CASGLLGVPPYEQYF. The gene calls are TRBV12-5 and TRBJ2-7, with unresolved D. The ends were cut back, 2 bases at V and 2 bases at J, with 13 bases in the middle. CDR1 is LGHNT, CDR2 FRNRAP, per germline. The CDR3 has 15 amino acids.

A few counts support this clonotype. CDR3 loop: CSVEKRLAKNIQYF. CDR3 bases: TGCAGCGTTGAAAAGCGACTAGCCAAAAACATTCAGTACTTC. This chain joins TRBV29-1 and TRBJ2-4; D is undetermined. V dropped 2 bases and J dropped 0 bases, with 8 bases sitting between them. Per germline, CDR1 SQVTM and CDR2 ANQGSEA. The CDR3 consists of 14 residues.

The rearrangement joins TRBV12-3 or TRBV12-4 to TRBJ1-1; tentative D call: TRBD1 (5 bases). V lost 8 bases and J lost 6, with 13 bases in between. The CDR3 is 12 residues long. CDR3 loop: CASRDFSAEAFF. The CDR3 nucleotides read TGTGCCAGCCGGGACTTTTCGGCTGAAGCTTTCTTT.

In this sample, this clonotype turned up many times. The chain recombines TRBV12-3 or TRBV12-4 with TRBJ2-7; 7 bases map to TRBD1. The CDR3 is 15 amino acids. V dropped 1 base and J dropped 5; count of bases not matched to a gene: 8. DNA of the CDR3: TGTGCCAGCAGTTTAGGGACAGCTACAGGGGACGAGCAGTACTTC. Translation: CASSLGTATGDEQYF.

The gene calls are TRBV2 and TRBJ1-2; D gene uncertain. Trimming removed 1 base at V and 1 base at J, with 7 bases between. This CDR3 has 14 amino acids. Germline CDR1 reads SNHLY; CDR2 reads FYNNEI. Here the CDR3 DNA reads TGTGCCAGCAGTGAAGGACCCTATAACTATGGCTACACCTTC. Protein sequence: CASSEGPYNYGYTF. Filled out from reference TRBV2 and TRBJ1-2, the complete variable domain reads EPEVTQTPSHQVTQMGQEVILRCVPISNHLYFYWYRQILGQKVEFLVSFYNNEISEKSEIFDDQFSVERPDGSNFTLKIRSTKLEDSAMYFCASSEGPYNYGYTFGSGTRLTVV.

V usage is TRBV6-2 or TRBV6-3 and J usage is TRBJ2-2, with 14 bases that match TRBD2. The CDR3 consists of 20 residues. Trimming removed 6 bases from V and 5 bases from J; junction bases left unmatched: 17. Germline CDR1 MNHEY, CDR2 SVGEGT. In DNA form, the CDR3 reads TGTGCCAGCAGCAAATCCGGGACTAGCGGGAGAACGGAGCGAACCGGGGAGCTGTTTTTT. Residues: CASSKSGTSGRTERTGELFF.